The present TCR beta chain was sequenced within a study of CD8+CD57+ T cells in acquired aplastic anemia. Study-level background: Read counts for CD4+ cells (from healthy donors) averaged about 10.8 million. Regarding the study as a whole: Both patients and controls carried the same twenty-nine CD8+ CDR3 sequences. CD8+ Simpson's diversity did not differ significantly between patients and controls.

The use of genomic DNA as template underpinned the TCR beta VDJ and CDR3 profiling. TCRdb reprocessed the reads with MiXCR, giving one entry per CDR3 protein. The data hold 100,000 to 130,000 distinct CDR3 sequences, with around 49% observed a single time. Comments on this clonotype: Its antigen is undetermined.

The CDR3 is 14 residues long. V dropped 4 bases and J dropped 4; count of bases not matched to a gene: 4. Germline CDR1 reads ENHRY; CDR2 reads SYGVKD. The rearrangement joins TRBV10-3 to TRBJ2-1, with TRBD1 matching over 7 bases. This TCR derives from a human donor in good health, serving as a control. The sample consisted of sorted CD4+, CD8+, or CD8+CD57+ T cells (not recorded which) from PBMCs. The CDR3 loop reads CAISGGGSYNEQFF. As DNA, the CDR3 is TGTGCCATCAGTGGAGGGGGCTCTTACAATGAGCAGTTCTTC.